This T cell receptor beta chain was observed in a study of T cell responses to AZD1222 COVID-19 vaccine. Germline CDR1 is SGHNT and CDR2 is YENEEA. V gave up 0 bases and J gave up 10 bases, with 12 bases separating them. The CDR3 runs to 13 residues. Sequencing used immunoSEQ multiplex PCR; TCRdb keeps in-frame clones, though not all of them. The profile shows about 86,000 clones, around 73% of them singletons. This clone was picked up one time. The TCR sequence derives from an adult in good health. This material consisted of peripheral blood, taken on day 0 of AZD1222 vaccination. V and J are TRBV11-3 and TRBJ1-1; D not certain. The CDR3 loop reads CASSLDQASGAFF. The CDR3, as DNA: TGTGCCAGCAGCTTAGACCAGGCGAGCGGAGCTTTCTTT.